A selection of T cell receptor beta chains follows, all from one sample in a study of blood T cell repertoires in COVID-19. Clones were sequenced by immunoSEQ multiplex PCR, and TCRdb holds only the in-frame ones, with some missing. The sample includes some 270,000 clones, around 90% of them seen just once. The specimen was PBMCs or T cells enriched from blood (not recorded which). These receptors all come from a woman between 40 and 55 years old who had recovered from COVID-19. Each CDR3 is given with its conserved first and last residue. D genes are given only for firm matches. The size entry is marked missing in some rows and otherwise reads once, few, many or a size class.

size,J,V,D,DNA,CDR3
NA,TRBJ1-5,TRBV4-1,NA,TGCGCCAGCAGCCAAGCTTCGGGGGGAAGACAGCCCCAGCATTTT,CASSQASGGRQPQHF
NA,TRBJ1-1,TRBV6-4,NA,TGTGCCAGCAGTGACAGGACCGGGGTGTTCGGCACTGAAGCTTTCTTT,CASSDRTGVFGTEAFF
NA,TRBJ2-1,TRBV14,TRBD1,TGTGCCAGCAGCCTCCTCAGACAGGGGGCGCCTTCCAATGAGCAGTTCTTC,CASSLLRQGAPSNEQFF
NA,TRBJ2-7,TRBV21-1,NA,TGTGCCAGCAGCACAGGGACTAGCGTAGCGGGGGAGCAGTACTTC,CASSTGTSVAGEQYF
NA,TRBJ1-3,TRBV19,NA,TGTGCCAGTAGTATAGATTCGACGACAGGTAGAACCATATATTTT,CASSIDSTTGRTIYF
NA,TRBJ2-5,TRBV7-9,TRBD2,TGTGCCAGCAGCTTAGCCCCTCGGGGGGAAGAGACCCAGTACTTC,CASSLAPRGEETQYF
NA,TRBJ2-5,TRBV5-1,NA,TGCGCCAGCAGCCTAGGGGGGGAAGCTGGAATCCTTCGGGAGACCCAGTACTTC,CASSLGGEAGILRETQYF
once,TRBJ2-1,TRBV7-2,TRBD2,TGTGCCAGCAGCCCAGCCCGACTAGCAGCCTACAATGAGCAGTTCTTC,CASSPARLAAYNEQFF
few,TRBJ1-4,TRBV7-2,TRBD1,TGTGCCAGCAGCTTCGGGACAGCTACTGAACTGTTTTTT,CASSFGTATELFF
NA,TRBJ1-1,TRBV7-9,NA,TGTGCCAGCAGCTTATATCCGCAGGGAAGGTCCACTGAAGCTTTCTTT,CASSLYPQGRSTEAFF
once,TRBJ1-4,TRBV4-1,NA,TGCGCCAGCAGCCCCGATTCCAGACTTAATGAAAAACTGTTTTTT,CASSPDSRLNEKLFF
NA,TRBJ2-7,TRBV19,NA,TGTGCCAGTAGTATATCAGGACGACAGCACCACGAGCAGTACTTC,CASSISGRQHHEQYF
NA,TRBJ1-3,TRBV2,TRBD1,TGTGCCAGCAACTGGGCGGGACAGGGGCTCTCTGGAAACACCATATATTTT,CASNWAGQGLSGNTIYF
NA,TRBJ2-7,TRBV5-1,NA,TGCGCCAGCAGCTTGGGGTCGCTAGGGGGCGAGCAGTACTTC,CASSLGSLGGEQYF
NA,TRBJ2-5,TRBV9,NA,TGTGCCAGCAGCGTAGCTCACCGGGAAAGTCAAGAGACCCAGTACTTC,CASSVAHRESQETQYF
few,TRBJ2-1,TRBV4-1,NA,TGCGCCAGCAGCCCTGACACTTACAATGAGCAGTTCTTC,CASSPDTYNEQFF
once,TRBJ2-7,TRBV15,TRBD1,TGTGCCACCAGCATAGGACAGGGGTCGACCTACGAGCAGTACTTC,CATSIGQGSTYEQYF
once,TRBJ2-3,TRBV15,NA,TGTGCCACCAGCAGTCCTAAGGGGACACGGTTAGGGGTTGGTGAAGATACGCAGTATTTT,CATSSPKGTRLGVGEDTQYF
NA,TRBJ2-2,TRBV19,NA,TGTGCCAGTAGTATCAGGGGCAGGGGAAACACCGGGGAGCTGTTTTTT,CASSIRGRGNTGELFF
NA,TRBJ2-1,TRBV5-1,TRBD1,TGCGCCAGCAGCTTGGGGGGACAGATTGAGCAGTTCTTC,CASSLGGQIEQFF
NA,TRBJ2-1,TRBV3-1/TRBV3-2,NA,TGTGCCAGCAGCCATACTAGGAATGAGCAGTTCTTC,CASSHTRNEQFF
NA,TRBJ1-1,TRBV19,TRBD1,TGTGCCAGCCGGGACAGGGGGGGAACTGAAGCTTTCTTT,CASRDRGGTEAFF
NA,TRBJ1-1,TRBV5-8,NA,TGTGCCAGCAGCTTCTTTGGGGTTGCGGGCGCTGAAGCTTTCTTT,CASSFFGVAGAEAFF
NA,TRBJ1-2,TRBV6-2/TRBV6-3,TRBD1,TGTGCCAGCAGTTCACCTGACAGGGCTGCTGGCTACACCTTC,CASSSPDRAAGYTF
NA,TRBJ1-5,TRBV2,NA,TGTGCCAGCAGACCGACAGGAGCCTATAGCAATCAGCCCCAGCATTTT,CASRPTGAYSNQPQHF
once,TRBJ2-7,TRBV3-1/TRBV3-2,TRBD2,TGTGCCAGCAGCCATGTCGGTCTAGCGGGAAACGAGCAGTACTTC,CASSHVGLAGNEQYF
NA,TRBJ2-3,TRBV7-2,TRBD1,TGTGCCAGCAGCTTCGGACTTCGGACAGGGTTTATCACAGATACGCAGTATTTT,CASSFGLRTGFITDTQYF
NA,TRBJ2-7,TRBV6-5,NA,TGTGCCAGCAGCCTTTCCTTTTACGAGCAGTACTTC,CASSLSFYEQYF
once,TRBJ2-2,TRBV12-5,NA,TGTGCTAGTGGTTCACATAGGGGACAAGGCCCTGGTACCGGGGAGCTGTTTTTT,CASGSHRGQGPGTGELFF
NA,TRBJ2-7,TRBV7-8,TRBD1,TGTGCCAGCAGCTTATGGGGACAGATCAGCTCCTACGAGCAGTACTTC,CASSLWGQISSYEQYF
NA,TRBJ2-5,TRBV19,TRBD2,TGTGCCAGTAGTATAGGTCGCGTCGGCGGGGGGGCCGGGGAGACCCAGTACTTC,CASSIGRVGGGAGETQYF
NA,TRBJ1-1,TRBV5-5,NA,TGTGCCAGCAGCCGGGAACTGACAGGAACCAACACTGAAGCTTTCTTT,CASSRELTGTNTEAFF
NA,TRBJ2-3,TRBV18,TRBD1,TGTGCCAGCTCAGACCGGGACAGGGTAACAGATACGCAGTATTTT,CASSDRDRVTDTQYF
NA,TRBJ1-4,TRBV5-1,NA,TGCGCCAGCAGCTTGGGGTCAGGGTGGGGTAATGAAAAACTGTTTTTT,CASSLGSGWGNEKLFF
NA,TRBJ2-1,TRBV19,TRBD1,TGTGCCAGTAGTATACGGCTCCCGGGACAGGGGATTAATGAGCAGTTCTTC,CASSIRLPGQGINEQFF
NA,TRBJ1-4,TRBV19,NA,TGTGCCAGTAGTGGCCTGGACACACCTAATGAAAAACTGTTTTTT,CASSGLDTPNEKLFF
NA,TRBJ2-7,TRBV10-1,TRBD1,TGCGCCAGCCGATGGGACAGAAGGGAGCAGTACTTC,CASRWDRREQYF
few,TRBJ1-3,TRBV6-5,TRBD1,TGTGCCAGCAGCCCCAGGAGGGGGCCTGGAAACACCATATATTTT,CASSPRRGPGNTIYF
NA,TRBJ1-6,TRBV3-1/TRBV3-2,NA,TGTGCCAGCAGCCTTAAACTTGGAGGGTCACCCCTCCACTTT,CASSLKLGGSPLHF
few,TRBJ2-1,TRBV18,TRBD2,TGTGCCAGCTCACAGGGGACTAGCAGCTCCTACAATGAGCAGTTCTTC,CASSQGTSSSYNEQFF
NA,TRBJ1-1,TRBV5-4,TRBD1,TGTGCCAGCAGCGGAACAGGGGGGATGAACACTGAAGCTTTCTTT,CASSGTGGMNTEAFF
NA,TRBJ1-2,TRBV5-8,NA,TGTGCCAGCAGGGGGGGTACTAACTATGGCTACACCTTC,CASRGGTNYGYTF
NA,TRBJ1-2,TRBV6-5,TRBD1,TGTGCCAGCAGTTACTCGCGGACAGGATTCGGCTACACCTTC,CASSYSRTGFGYTF
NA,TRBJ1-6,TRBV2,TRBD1,TGTGCCAGCAGTGGGGACAGGGGGCATTCACCCCTCCACTTT,CASSGDRGHSPLHF
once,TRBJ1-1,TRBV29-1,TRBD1,TGCAGCGCCTACCGGGACAGACCGCCTGAAGCTTTCTTT,CSAYRDRPPEAFF
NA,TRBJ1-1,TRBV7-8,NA,TGTGCCAGCAGCTTAGGTGGAGAAAGGGGGGGGGACACTGAAGCTTTCTTT,CASSLGGERGGDTEAFF
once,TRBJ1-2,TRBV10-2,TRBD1,TGCGCCAGCAGACAGGGGGCAGGCTATGGCTACACCTTC,CASRQGAGYGYTF
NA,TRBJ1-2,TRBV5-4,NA,TGTGCCAGCAGCACCGCCACTAGCTATGGCTACACCTTC,CASSTATSYGYTF
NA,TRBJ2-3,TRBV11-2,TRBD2,TGTGCCAGCAGCTCGTTAGTCGGGCGGGGGGAGAGCACAGATACGCAGTATTTT,CASSSLVGRGESTDTQYF
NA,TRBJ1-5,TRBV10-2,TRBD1,TGCGCCAGCAGACCCCGAGGGGGCAACCAGCCCCAGCATTTT,CASRPRGGNQPQHF
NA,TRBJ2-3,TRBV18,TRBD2,TGTGCCAGCTCACCATTGGCGGGGGTCATGTTAGATACGCAGTATTTT,CASSPLAGVMLDTQYF
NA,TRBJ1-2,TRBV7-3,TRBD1,TGTGCCAGCAGCTTAAACAGGGGAGGCGGCTACACCTTC,CASSLNRGGGYTF
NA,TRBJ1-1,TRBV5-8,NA,TGTGCCAGCAGCCCTTATTGGACAGCTTTGAACACTGAAGCTTTCTTT,CASSPYWTALNTEAFF
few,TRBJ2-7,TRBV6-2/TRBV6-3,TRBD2,TGTGCCAGCAGTTATGGGACTAGCTCCTACGAGCAGTACTTC,CASSYGTSSYEQYF
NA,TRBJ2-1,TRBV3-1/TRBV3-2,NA,TGTGCCAGCAGCCAAGTCTTCGGGGGTTCCTACAATGAGCAGTTCTTC,CASSQVFGGSYNEQFF